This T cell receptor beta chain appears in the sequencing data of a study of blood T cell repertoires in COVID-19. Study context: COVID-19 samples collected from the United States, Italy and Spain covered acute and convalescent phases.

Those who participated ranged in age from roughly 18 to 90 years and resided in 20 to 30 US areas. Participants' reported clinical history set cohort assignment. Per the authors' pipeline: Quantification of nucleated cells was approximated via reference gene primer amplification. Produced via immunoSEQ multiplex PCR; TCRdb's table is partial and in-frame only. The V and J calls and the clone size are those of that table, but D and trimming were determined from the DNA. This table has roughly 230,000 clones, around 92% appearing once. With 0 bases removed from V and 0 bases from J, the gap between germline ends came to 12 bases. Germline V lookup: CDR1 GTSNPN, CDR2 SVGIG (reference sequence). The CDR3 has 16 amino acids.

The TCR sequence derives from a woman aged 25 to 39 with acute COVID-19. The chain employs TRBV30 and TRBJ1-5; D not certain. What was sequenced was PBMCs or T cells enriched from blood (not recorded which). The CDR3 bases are TGTGCCTGGAGTGTAACCGGGAGGTATAGCAATCAGCCCCAGCATTTT. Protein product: CAWSVTGRYSNQPQHF.